This passage covers 11 T cell receptor beta chains from one sample sequenced in a study of blood T cell repertoires in COVID-19. This table comes from immunoSEQ multiplex PCR, and its TCRdb copy is limited to in-frame clones, with some not included. The sample has around 240,000 clones; just under 90% are singletons. The sequenced sample consisted of PBMCs or T cells enriched from blood (not recorded which). These receptors came from a man aged 50-60 years who had been exposed to COVID-19.

The chain joins TRBV6-4 to TRBJ2-1; 7 positions match TRBD1. The V segment lost 2 bases and the J segment 2 bases; nucleotides outside the gene matches: 0. This CDR3 contains 14 residues. Germline V gene sequence: CDR1 MRHNA, CDR2 SNTAGT. CDR3 sequence: CASSDGQAYNEQFF. DNA for the CDR3: TGTGCCAGCAGTGACGGACAGGCCTACAATGAGCAGTTCTTC.

The chain couples TRBV7-9 to TRBJ1-1, with D possibly matching TRBD1 (5 bases). This CDR3 is 15 amino acids long. The V end lost 4 bases, the J end lost 1 base, and 13 bases lay between the germline ends. Germline loops: CDR1 SEHNR, CDR2 FQNEAQ (reference sequence). The CDR3 loop is CASSSWGTGNTEAFF. The CDR3 region has the DNA TGTGCCAGCAGCTCCTGGGGGACTGGGAACACTGAAGCTTTCTTT.

J is TRBJ1-2 and V is TRBV7-2; the D gene is possibly TRBD1 (6 bases). V lost 6 bases, J lost 5 bases, and 16 bases lay in between. The CDR3 length is 14 residues. Per the germline V gene, CDR1 is SGHTA and CDR2 is FQGNSA. The CDR3 protein is CASSYQGRGYGYTF. Here the CDR3 DNA reads TGTGCCAGCAGTTATCAGGGGAGGGGGTATGGCTACACCTTC.

The CDR3 protein is CASSPTGNTEAFF. In DNA form, the CDR3 reads TGTGCCAGCAGCCCGACAGGGAACACTGAAGCTTTCTTT. The chain employs TRBV6-2 or TRBV6-3 and TRBJ1-1, with a weak D call TRBD1 (6 bases). Germline CDR1 and CDR2: MNHEY and SVGEGT. Trimming took 6 bases from V and 1 from J, leaving 9 bases between them. This CDR3 has 13 amino acids.

The CDR3 here is CASSQDRDILGNSPLHF. Here the CDR3 DNA reads TGCGCCAGCAGCCAAGATCGGGACATCTTAGGGAATTCACCCCTCCACTTT. The rearrangement links TRBV4-1 to TRBJ1-6, with D perhaps matching TRBD1 (6 bases). CDR1 MGHRA and CDR2 YSYEKL come from the germline V gene. The CDR3 is 17 amino acids. V lost 0 bases, J lost 7 bases, and 16 bases lay in between.

The chain joins TRBV20-1 to TRBJ2-1; 7 bases match TRBD2. The germline CDR1 and CDR2 sequences are DFQATT and SNEGSKA (reference sequence). V was clipped by 3 bases and J by 10 bases; unmatched bases: 12. This CDR3 contains 14 residues. The CDR3 loop is CSASRLAGPTEQFF. CDR3 in DNA: TGCAGTGCTAGTCGGTTAGCGGGCCCCACGGAGCAGTTCTTC.

This chain connects TRBV10-3 to TRBJ1-1; weak D call: TRBD1 (6 bases). This CDR3 has 14 amino acids. Trimming took off 8 bases at V and 4 bases at J, with 17 bases between the two ends. CDR1 is ENHRY and CDR2 is SYGVKD in the germline V gene. CDR3 region: CAIGGGGQGTEAFF. The CDR3 DNA follows: TGTGCCATCGGTGGAGGGGGTCAGGGCACTGAAGCTTTCTTT.

The rearrangement uses TRBV13 and TRBJ2-5; the D gene is possibly TRBD1 (5 bases). Trimming stripped 0 bases from V and 5 bases from J, with 10 bases between. CDR1 is PRHDT, CDR2 FYEKMQ, per germline (reference sequence). This CDR3 comprises 14 residues. The CDR3: CASSLGQGMETQYF. The CDR3 nucleotides read TGTGCCAGCAGCTTAGGCCAGGGCATGGAGACCCAGTACTTC.

This chain links TRBV11-2 with TRBJ2-4, with D possibly TRBD2 on 6 matching bases. The CDR3 length is 14 residues. V shed 3 bases and J shed 9 bases, with 15 bases lying between them. The germline CDR1 and CDR2 sequences are SGHAT and FQNNGV. CDR3 nucleotide sequence: TGTGCCAGCAGCTTTAAGCGACTAGACGGCATTCAGTACTTC. It translates to CASSFKRLDGIQYF.

This chain joins TRBV10-3 and TRBJ2-1, with 9 positions matching TRBD1. Trimming at V came to 4 bases and at J to 7 bases, leaving 5 bases not matched to a gene. CDR3 length: 14 amino acids. Germline values: CDR1 ENHRY, CDR2 SYGVKD. The CDR3 DNA sequence: TGTGCCATCAGTGCCCGGGACAGGGATAATGAGCAGTTCTTC. This sequence encodes CAISARDRDNEQFF.

The V gene is TRBV23-1, the J gene TRBJ2-7, with 9 bases fitting TRBD1. TRBV23-1 qualifies as an ORF whose function is uncertain. J gave up 4 bases and V 3 bases, and 10 bases lay outside the gene matches. CDR3 size: 16 residues. In DNA, the CDR3 is TGCGCCAGCAGTCATTTTCCGGGACAGGGACCTTACGAGCAGTACGTC. Its protein is CASSHFPGQGPYEQYV.